These T cell receptor beta chains were read from a single sample in a study of vaccination and CD4 T cells after COVID-19. These receptors have no identified antigens. A single record per CDR3 protein comes from TCRdb applying MiXCR to the PCR reads. The repertoire holds approximately 10,000 distinct CDR3 sequences, with 45% to 65% as singletons. The sequencing sample was made of CD4+ T cells from blood, cultured in vitro. Receptors were obtained from a human donor who had recovered from COVID-19. Both conserved end residues are part of each CDR3. Clone size is given for some rows only: seen once, a few or many times, or a class if the clone is expanded.

13,once,TRBV10-3,CAISAGDIETQYF
12,.,TRBV4-1,CASSQGLWPQYF
17,few,TRBV7-8,CASSLSLAGGNTDTQYF
15,once,TRBV11-2,CASSVTGTATLEQYF
15,.,TRBV20-1,CSARGTVLPTDTQYF
17,.,TRBV20-1,CSARDWTGVSSNQPQHF
17,.,TRBV4-1,CASSQGGAARADTEAFF
15,few,TRBV7-2,CASSLNAGGFNIQYF
17,.,TRBV7-2,CASSLAGLAGIGETQYF
17,.,TRBV15,CATSSGGTSGFTDTQYF
15,.,TRBV6-2/TRBV6-3,CASSRWLTVSTEAFF
15,.,TRBV7-2,CASSLGTGITYEQYF
13,.,TRBV6-5,CASSYDPLAEQYF
12,.,TRBV27,CASSLQGNEQFF
13,few,TRBV6-1,CASSLTVNTEAFF
14,.,TRBV5-1,CASSLRLVDTEAFF
12,few,TRBV19,CAVMGVAGGYTF
14,.,TRBV20-1,CSARDERGPGELFF
15,.,TRBV11-2,CASSIAGLGSTEAFF
12,few,TRBV6-1,CASSPSQETQYF